This T cell receptor beta chain appears in the sequencing data of a study of blood T cell repertoires in COVID-19. Study in general: The United States, Italy and Spain supplied acute and convalescent COVID-19 samples. T cells, B-cell-depleted T cells, or PBMCs supplied cDNA or gDNA.

Between the trimmed V and J ends, which lost 1 base and 6 bases, there was a span of 7 bases. This CDR3 region has 12 residues. The germline gives CDR1 SGHRS, CDR2 YFSETQ. Concerning this clone itself: Other nucleotide sequences from this sample produce the same CDR3.

The method was immunoSEQ multiplex PCR; TCRdb's version includes in-frame clones alone and lacks a portion of them. Altogether some 40,000 clones are present, roughly 80% being singletons, with the ten largest covering over 8%. The sequence was collected from a man aged 60 to 75 in a cohort sampled during active COVID-19. This rearrangement joins TRBV5-1 to TRBJ1-1; tentatively, D is TRBD1 (5 bases). Sequenced: peripheral blood. The DNA of the CDR3 is TGCGCCAGCAGCTTGAGGGGCGCTGAAGCTTTCTTT. Protein sequence: CASSLRGAEAFF. Looking up the rest from reference TRBV5-1 and TRBJ1-1 gives the full variable domain: KAGVTQTPRYLIKTRGQQVTLSCSPISGHRSVSWYQQTPGQGLQFLFEYFSETQRNKGNFPGRFSGRQFSNSRSEMNVSTLELGDSALYLCASSLRGAEAFFGQGTRLTVV.